This TCR beta chain stems from a study of OX40 agonist ivuxolimab in advanced cancers. A note on the overall study: The costimulatory receptor OX40 (CD134) was targeted by ivuxolimab, a fully human IgG2 agonistic monoclonal antibody. Intravenous ivuxolimab was administered to patients every 2 weeks at six dose levels: 0.01, 0.1, 0.3, 1.5, 3 and 10 mg/kg. Of the approximately 50 dose-escalation patients, hepatocellular carcinoma was present in 19, melanoma in approximately 15, renal cell carcinoma in 9 and head and neck cancer in 9. In the dose-escalation cohort, over 65% of patients were male, and the mean age was approximately 60 years, with a range of roughly 23 to 85. Patients were allowed to have had prior anti-PD-1, anti-PD-L1 or anti-CTLA-4 therapy, and around 40% of the dose-escalation patients had previously received checkpoint inhibitors. Partial responses were achieved by three dose-escalation patients, of whom one had hepatocellular carcinoma and two had cutaneous melanoma. Peripheral TCRbeta sequencing aimed to test whether ivuxolimab altered TCR sequence diversity and caused clonal T-cell expansion. The paper reports the monotherapy dose-escalation portion (N of about 50 patients) of the phase I ivuxolimab trial.

Its CDR3 holds 15 amino acids, cysteine through phenylalanine. Just the 45-base CDR3 DNA is kept, in frame starting at base 1. Taken from the germline V gene, the CDR1 and CDR2 loops are MNHEY and SVGAGI. From V the trimming removes 5 bases and from J it removes 3 bases, while the gene matches leave 7 bases of the junction unaccounted for. Genomic DNA was extracted from sorted cells for sequencing of the TCRbeta CDR3 region. The immunoSEQ Assay was used to sequence the TCRbeta CDR3 regions. TCRdb re-hosts the immuneACCESS table, in-frame sequences only. Its copies lack some clones; in the studies checked, an unresolved V gene accounts for under half of them, and the cause for the rest is not known. This sample gives tens of thousands of clones in total; around 90% of them show up just once. The top ten clones comprise 4% to 5% of the sample. Summary of the overall study and its limitations: Which antigens the clonally expanded peripheral T cells were specific for was not determined. Low levels of normalized T-cell clonal expansion were also shown by some nonresponding patients. After ivuxolimab, expanded clones were on average more numerous among CD8+ T cells than among CD4+ T cells. At doses of 0.1 to 3.0 mg/kg, clonal expansion of both CD4+ and CD8+ T cells in blood was seen between baseline and week 6. Partial responders in the 0.1-3.0 mg/kg groups had among the lowest normalized peripheral clonal expansion, especially among CD8+ T cells.

About this clone: The antigen it binds to is not known. No base quality values were provided; no much bigger clone lies one nucleotide off.

Patients with a history of autoimmune disease or receiving systemic immunosuppression were excluded from the trial. In every dose cohort, peripheral blood was drawn for TCR sequencing at baseline, cycle 4 day 1, and cycle 7 day 1. The samples were taken from a phase I, first-in-human, multicenter, open-label dose-escalation trial of ivuxolimab. The trial enrolled adults with locally advanced or metastatic head and neck squamous cell, hepatocellular, melanoma or renal cell carcinoma. Before TCR sequencing, CD4+ T cells and CD8+ T cells from peripheral blood were sorted into separate populations. The receptor chain draws on TRBV6-5 and TRBJ1-2; TRBD1 lines up with 9 middle nucleotides. Sequenced here: CD4+ or CD8+ T cells sorted from blood, sampled in a trial of the OX40 agonist ivuxolimab. The sequence came from an adult with an advanced solid tumor such as melanoma, head and neck, liver or kidney cancer. The bases are TGTGCCAGCAGTGCCAGAAACAGGGGGCACTATGGCTACACCTTC. It translates as CASSARNRGHYGYTF.